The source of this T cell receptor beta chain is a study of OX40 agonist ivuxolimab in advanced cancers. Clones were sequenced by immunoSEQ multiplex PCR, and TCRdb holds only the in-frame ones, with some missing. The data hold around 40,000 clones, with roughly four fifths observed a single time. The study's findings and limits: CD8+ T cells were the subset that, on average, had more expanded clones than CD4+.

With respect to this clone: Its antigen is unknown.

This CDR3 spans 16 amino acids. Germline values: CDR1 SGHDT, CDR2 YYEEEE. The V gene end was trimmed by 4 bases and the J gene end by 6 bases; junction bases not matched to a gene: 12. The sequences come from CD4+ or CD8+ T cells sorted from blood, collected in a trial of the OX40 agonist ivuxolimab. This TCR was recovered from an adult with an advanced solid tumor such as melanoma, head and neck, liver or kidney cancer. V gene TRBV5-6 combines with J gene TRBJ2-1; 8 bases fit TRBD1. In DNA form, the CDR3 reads TGTGCCAGCAGCCGTCCCGGGACAGGTTCGATCAATGAGCAGTTCTTC. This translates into CASSRPGTGSINEQFF.